These 13 T cell receptor beta chains share one sample of origin, sequenced in a study of identical twins. In TCRdb, the 5' RACE reads were re-called with MiXCR into one record per CDR3 protein. The sample holds 350,000 to 450,000 distinct CDR3 sequences, approximately 18% seen once. Material for sequencing was naive T cells sorted from blood. These receptor sequences come from a man aged 45-60 years in good health.

This clonotype has a handful of counts. This sequence joins TRBV11-2 and TRBJ2-1; a weak D match, TRBD1 (6 bases). Germline V lookup: CDR1 SGHAT, CDR2 FQNNGV. The CDR3 contains 18 residues. V was clipped by 2 bases and J by 1 base, with 18 bases between them. CDR3 nucleotides: TGTGCCAGCAGCTTATCTGGACTGAGGGGGTGGTCCTACAATGAGCAGTTCTTC. The encoded protein is CASSLSGLRGWSYNEQFF.

The chain recombines TRBV29-1 with TRBJ2-7; 11 nucleotides align to TRBD2. Germline trimming cut 7 bases from V and 6 bases from J; bases unmatched to any gene: 11. Germline CDR1 and CDR2: SQVTM and ANQGSEA. This CDR3 comprises 14 residues. The CDR3 bases are TGCAGCGCCGATACTAGCGGGAGTAGTGGCGAGCAGTACTTC. This encodes CSADTSGSSGEQYF.

The rearrangement joins TRBV4-1 to TRBJ1-3, with D perhaps matching TRBD1 (5 bases). The CDR3 has 16 residues. Germline lookup yields CDR1 MGHRA and CDR2 YSYEKL. The ends were cut back, 2 bases at V and 0 bases at J, with 11 bases in the middle. The CDR3 bases are TGCGCCAGCAGCCAACTGGGACTCCACTCTGGAAACACCATATATTTT. Protein product: CASSQLGLHSGNTIYF.

In this sample, this clonotype turned up a few times. This chain joins TRBV10-3 and TRBJ1-3; D unresolved. The length of the CDR3 is 13 residues. CDR1 and CDR2 from the germline V gene are ENHRY and SYGVKD. Trimming removed 5 bases from V and 8 bases from J, with 13 bases in between. The CDR3 sequence: CAISRPEVDTIYF. DNA for the CDR3: TGTGCCATCAGTCGCCCGGAGGTGGACACCATATATTTT.

The chain has TRBV27 and TRBJ2-5; TRBD2 aligns across 10 bases. The length of the CDR3 is 16 residues. Trimming cost V 3 bases and J 2 bases; bases outside gene matches: 6. The germline gives CDR1 MNHEY, CDR2 SMNVEV (reference sequence). The CDR3 sequence: CASSLLAGAWQETQYF. CDR3 sequence (DNA): TGTGCCAGCAGTTTGCTAGCGGGAGCTTGGCAAGAGACCCAGTACTTC.

This clonotype was detected many times. The V gene is TRBV6-1, the J gene TRBJ2-2, with D possibly being TRBD2 (5 bases). V was cut by 7 bases and J by 2 bases, with 11 bases left in between. There are 14 residues in the CDR3. Germline V gene sequence: CDR1 MNHNS, CDR2 SASEGT. The CDR3 reads CASKNRGNTGELFF. The CDR3 region has the DNA TGTGCCAGCAAAAACCGGGGAAACACCGGGGAGCTGTTTTTT.

In its sample, this clonotype was seen a few times. The V gene is TRBV25-1, the J gene TRBJ1-2; D is ambiguous. Trimming removed 3 bases at V and 8 bases at J, with 19 bases between. This CDR3 region has 15 residues. Germline V CDR1 and CDR2: MGHDK, SYGVNS. CDR3 loop: CASSDPGGQAVGYTF. CDR3 DNA sequence: TGTGCCAGCAGTGACCCGGGAGGCCAGGCGGTAGGCTACACCTTC.

The rearrangement uses TRBV23-1 and TRBJ1-5; maybe TRBD1 (5 bases). TRBV23-1 is an open reading frame whose function is uncertain. The ends were cut back, 0 bases at V and 7 bases at J, with 10 bases in the middle. The CDR3 has 14 residues. CDR3 bases: TGCGCCAGCAGTCAATCGTTCCGGGGGCAGCCCCAGCATTTT. Protein product: CASSQSFRGQPQHF.

This clonotype was picked up many times. The chain carries TRBV6-1 and TRBJ2-7; a possible D gene is TRBD1 (6 bases). The CDR3 runs to 16 residues. V lost 5 bases and J 0 bases, leaving 17 bases between the germline ends. Germline values: CDR1 MNHNS, CDR2 SASEGT. The CDR3 loop is CASSKTPTGSSYEQYF. In nucleotides, the CDR3 is TGTGCCAGCAGTAAAACTCCGACAGGTAGCTCCTACGAGCAGTACTTC.

This clonotype was seen a handful of times. The V gene is TRBV27, the J gene TRBJ2-2; TRBD1 agrees at 11 bases. The CDR3 extends over 18 amino acids. Germline V gene sequence: CDR1 MNHEY, CDR2 SMNVEV (reference sequence). With V trimmed by 3 bases and J by 6 bases, 12 bases remained unmatched. Here the CDR3 reads CASSFGSGTGGGAGELFF. DNA for the CDR3: TGTGCCAGCAGTTTCGGATCCGGGACAGGGGGAGGGGCCGGGGAGCTGTTTTTT.

This clonotype turned up a few times. The chain recombines TRBV4-2 with TRBJ2-3; D not resolved. The CDR3 is 12 residues long. Trimming pared 0 bases from V and 3 bases from J, leaving 1 base between. Germline assignment: CDR1 LGHNA and CDR2 YNFKEQ. The CDR3 DNA follows: TGTGCCAGCAGCCAAGAGACAGATACGCAGTATTTT. This gives the protein CASSQETDTQYF.

The rearrangement uses TRBV24-1 and TRBJ2-5, with TRBD2 identical over 7 bases. V gave up 5 bases and J gave up 5 bases; unmatched junction bases: 16. The CDR3 consists of 17 residues. Germline V gene data show CDR1 as KGHDR and CDR2 as SFDVKD. In DNA form, the CDR3 reads TGTGCCACCAGTGGTTCTGGGGGAGGGCTATCGTATGAGACCCAGTACTTC. It specifies CATSGSGGGLSYETQYF.

Regarding this clonotype: This sequence may be a read error, since a much larger clone differs from it by one base. The chain has TRBV10-3 and TRBJ2-7; 12 nucleotides align to TRBD1. Trimming took 11 bases from V and 4 from J; bases not matched to a gene: 6. The CDR3 contains 13 residues. In germline, CDR1 is ENHRY, CDR2 SYGVKD. The CDR3: CAVQGQGAYEQYF. For the CDR3, the DNA is TGTGCCGTCCAGGGACAGGGGGCTTACGAGCAGTACTTC.